A single sample gave rise to the 32 T cell receptor beta chains below, sequenced in a study of cytomegalovirus exposure and HLA in healthy donors. The PCR had 60 Vbeta and 13 Jbeta primers. Sequencing used immunoSEQ multiplex PCR; TCRdb keeps in-frame clones, though not all of them. The sample has 200,000 to 250,000 clones; 77% are singletons. Sequences were obtained from PBMCs. The receptor set was obtained from a woman aged 60 to 75 in good health and CMV-seropositive.

The V and J genes are TRBV5-4 and TRBJ1-1; 8 positions agree with TRBD1. This CDR3 is built from 14 residues. The ends lost 2 bases at V and 3 bases at J; junction bases unmatched: 3. Per germline, CDR1 SGHNT and CDR2 YYREEE (reference sequence). The DNA for the CDR3 is TGTGCCAGCAGCTTACCGGGACAGGACACTGAAGCTTTCTTT. It encodes CASSLPGQDTEAFF.

The V call is TRBV19, the J call TRBJ1-3; D is ambiguous. The length of the CDR3 is 13 residues. Germline V CDR1 and CDR2: LNHDA, SQIVND (reference sequence). V was clipped by 7 bases and J by 0 bases, with 7 bases between them. CDR3 bases: TGTGCCAGTACCCAGTCCTCTGGAAACACCATATATTTT. Translated, it gives CASTQSSGNTIYF.

The chain is built from TRBV15 and TRBJ2-7, with a weak D call TRBD2 (5 bases). Germline V gene lookup returns CDR1 LNHNV and CDR2 YYDKDF (reference sequence). The CDR3 consists of 15 residues. V lost 1 base, J lost 3 bases, and 13 bases lay in between. CDR3 sequence reads: CATSRALGVHYEQYF. The CDR3 DNA reads as TGTGCCACCAGCAGAGCCCTCGGGGTGCACTACGAGCAGTACTTC.

This chain connects TRBV27 to TRBJ2-1; no definite D call. V lost 6 bases and J 3 bases, leaving 15 bases between the germline ends. CDR3 length: 15 amino acids. Germline CDR1 is MNHEY and CDR2 is SMNVEV (reference sequence). The CDR3 reads CASSPRGTVYNEQFF. DNA of the CDR3: TGTGCCAGCAGCCCCCGTGGCACCGTCTACAATGAGCAGTTCTTC.

The chain carries TRBV2 and TRBJ1-5, with unresolved D. The germline V gene encodes CDR1 SNHLY and CDR2 FYNNEI. Trimming stripped 2 bases from V and 5 bases from J, with 10 bases between. The CDR3 is 14 amino acids. The CDR3 coding sequence is TGTGCCAGCAGTGAACTTTTGGGCGATCAGCCCCAGCATTTT. Residues: CASSELLGDQPQHF.

The CDR3 DNA is TGTGCCAGTAGTATCACAACCAACATGTATGATACGCAGTATTTT. This codes for CASSITTNMYDTQYF. V usage is TRBV19 and J usage is TRBJ2-3, with unresolved D. Trimming took 3 bases from V and 6 from J, leaving 16 bases between them. The germline gives CDR1 LNHDA, CDR2 SQIVND (reference sequence). The CDR3 length is 15 residues.

This chain connects TRBV7-9 to TRBJ2-3; 10 positions match TRBD2. The CDR3 runs to 14 residues. Germline CDR1 SEHNR, CDR2 FQNEAQ (reference sequence). V shed 5 bases and J 4 bases; nucleotides not matched to a gene: 3. CDR3 sequence: CASSTGTSADTQYF. The CDR3 DNA reads as TGTGCCAGCAGCACCGGGACTAGCGCAGATACGCAGTATTTT.

V is TRBV30 and J is TRBJ1-6; perhaps TRBD1 as D (6 bases). The V gene's germline CDR1 is GTSNPN and CDR2 SVGIG (reference sequence). The CDR3 covers 14 residues. With 3 bases removed from V and 9 bases from J, the gap between germline ends came to 15 bases. The CDR3 reads CAWRLGGAGSPLHF. In nucleotides, the CDR3 is TGTGCCTGGAGACTAGGGGGGGCAGGTTCACCCCTCCACTTT.

The rearrangement joins TRBV28 to TRBJ1-3, with D possibly being TRBD1 (5 bases). There are 14 residues in the CDR3. The V end was cut by 2 bases, the J end by 4 bases, with 9 bases between. Looked up from germline, CDR1 is MDHEN and CDR2 is SYDVKM. DNA of the CDR3: TGTGCCAGCAGTTTAGGCAGGGCAGGAAACACCATATATTTT. The encoded protein is CASSLGRAGNTIYF.

The chain employs TRBV5-1 and TRBJ2-5; 7 nucleotides agree with TRBD1. CDR3 length equals 16 residues. Germline values: CDR1 SGHRS, CDR2 YFSETQ. J lost 5 bases, V lost 7 bases, and 17 bases had no gene match. Here the CDR3 reads CASGPHDRVGGETQYF. The CDR3 DNA reads as TGCGCCAGCGGGCCCCATGACAGGGTTGGCGGGGAGACCCAGTACTTC.

On this clone: At one end, the junction sequence differs from germline, possibly due to a read error. The chain uses TRBV7-9 and TRBJ1-1, with D possibly TRBD1 on 5 matching bases. Per germline, CDR1 SEHNR and CDR2 FQNEAQ (reference sequence). This CDR3 spans 12 amino acids. CDR3 sequence reads: CSSSPQGLEAFF. The CDR3 DNA reads as TGTTCCAGCAGCCCCCAGGGACTTGAAGCTTTCTTT.

The genes are TRBV5-1 and TRBJ1-4; 8 positions agree with TRBD1. J was trimmed by 6 bases and V by 2 bases; bases with no gene match: 9. Per the germline V gene, CDR1 is SGHRS and CDR2 is YFSETQ. The CDR3 loop spans 16 amino acids. The CDR3 bases are TGCGCCAGCAGCTTTGGACAGACAGGGGAATATGAAAAACTGTTTTTT. Protein sequence: CASSFGQTGEYEKLFF.

The chain carries TRBV4-3 and TRBJ2-6; D is ambiguous. Germline V gene lookup returns CDR1 LGHNA and CDR2 YSLEER. Trimming stripped 0 bases from V and 12 bases from J, with 9 bases between. The CDR3 is 13 amino acids. CDR3 residues: CASSQDRVGVLTF. Here the CDR3 DNA reads TGCGCCAGCAGCCAAGATCGGGTCGGCGTCCTGACTTTC.

About this clone itself: Distinct nucleotide sequences in the sample also encode this CDR3. The chain links TRBV20-1 to TRBJ2-3; no definite D call. The germline V and J ends were trimmed by 5 bases and 5 bases, with 8 bases remaining between them. The germline gives CDR1 DFQATT, CDR2 SNEGSKA (reference sequence). The CDR3 runs 11 residues. The CDR3 protein is CSAPLGDTQYF. The CDR3 bases are TGCAGTGCTCCTCTCGGAGATACGCAGTATTTT.

The chain links TRBV7-2 to TRBJ2-7; TRBD2 matches at 8 bases. This CDR3 contains 14 residues. Germline V gene data show CDR1 as SGHTA and CDR2 as FQGNSA. The V gene end was trimmed by 1 base and the J gene end by 7 bases; junction bases not matched to a gene: 6. The CDR3 loop reads CASSLVSGTFEQYF. The CDR3 DNA reads as TGTGCCAGCAGCTTAGTTAGCGGGACCTTTGAGCAGTACTTC.

The chain recombines TRBV30 with TRBJ1-2; TRBD1 agrees at 7 bases. Germline loops: CDR1 GTSNPN, CDR2 SVGIG (reference sequence). The CDR3 is made up of 14 amino acids. After removal of 0 bases from V and 7 bases from J, the junction contained 8 bases not matched to a gene. CDR3 nucleotides: TGTGCCTGGAGTGTCGTAGCCAGGGGGGCTGGCTACACCTTC. Its protein is CAWSVVARGAGYTF.

The genes are TRBV5-1 and TRBJ2-7, with a possible D match to TRBD2 (5 bases). From germline, CDR1 is SGHRS and CDR2 YFSETQ. The length of the CDR3 is 13 residues. With 3 bases removed from V and 2 bases from J, the gap between germline ends came to 9 bases. The CDR3 bases are TGCGCCAGCAGCTATAACGGGGCCTACGAGCAGTACTTC. Translating gives CASSYNGAYEQYF.

V usage is TRBV28 and J usage is TRBJ1-6, with 11 positions matching TRBD1. Germline loops: CDR1 MDHEN, CDR2 SYDVKM. The CDR3 has 19 residues. V trimming: 4 bases; J trimming: 0 bases; junction bases outside the gene matches: 8. The CDR3 protein is CASSSPGQGVNSYNSPLHF. In DNA, the CDR3 is TGTGCCAGCAGTTCACCGGGACAGGGGGTAAACTCCTATAATTCACCCCTCCACTTT.

V is TRBV11-2 and J is TRBJ2-7; 11 nucleotides align to TRBD2. V dropped 0 bases and J dropped 3; count of bases not matched to a gene: 1. Germline V gene data show CDR1 as SGHAT and CDR2 as FQNNGV. CDR3 length: 15 residues. CDR3 DNA: TGTGCCAGCAGCTTAGAGGGGACTAGCGGCTACGAGCAGTACTTC. Amino acid sequence: CASSLEGTSGYEQYF.

The chain employs TRBV11-2 and TRBJ1-2; TRBD1 matches at 8 bases. The CDR3 spans 15 residues. The V gene end was trimmed by 4 bases and the J gene end by 3 bases; junction bases not matched to a gene: 7. Germline V gene lookup returns CDR1 SGHAT and CDR2 FQNNGV. In DNA form, the CDR3 reads TGTGCCAGCAGCTCCAGACAGGGGTCTGACTATGGCTACACCTTC. Encoded protein: CASSSRQGSDYGYTF.

The gene calls are TRBV6-5 and TRBJ1-2, with no clear D. Germline values: CDR1 MNHEY, CDR2 SVGAGI. The ends were cut back, 5 bases at V and 4 bases at J, with 11 bases in the middle. The CDR3 totals 13 residues. CDR3 sequence reads: CASSRDISYGYTF. For the CDR3, the DNA is TGTGCCAGCAGTCGCGACATATCCTATGGCTACACCTTC.

The CDR3 sequence is CASSSPKTGVNSPLHF. The DNA of the CDR3 is TGTGCCAGCAGCTCTCCTAAAACAGGGGTAAATTCACCCCTCCACTTT. The gene calls are TRBV7-9 and TRBJ1-6; 7 nucleotides agree with TRBD1. This CDR3 is 16 amino acids long. In germline, CDR1 is SEHNR, CDR2 FQNEAQ (reference sequence). V trimming: 4 bases; J trimming: 7 bases; junction bases outside the gene matches: 10.

This sequence joins TRBV6-5 and TRBJ2-1; 8 bases fit TRBD2. After removal of 6 bases from V and 6 bases from J, the junction contained 7 bases not matched to a gene. CDR3 length equals 14 residues. Germline V gene lookup returns CDR1 MNHEY and CDR2 SVGAGI. The CDR3 DNA sequence: TGTGCCAGCAGCCAGGGACTAGGCCTCAATGAGCAGTTCTTC. This translates into CASSQGLGLNEQFF.

The chain recombines TRBV29-1 with TRBJ2-7, with 11 nucleotides matching TRBD1. Germline loops: CDR1 SQVTM, CDR2 ANQGSEA. CDR3 length: 18 residues. V gave up 1 base and J gave up 0 bases; unmatched junction bases: 11. In DNA, the CDR3 is TGCAGCGTTGAAGTTCCGGGACAGGGGGTCCTAAGCTCCTACGAGCAGTACTTC. It is translated as CSVEVPGQGVLSSYEQYF.

The chain couples TRBV18 to TRBJ1-1; 8 positions match TRBD1. In germline, CDR1 is KGHSH, CDR2 LQKENI. The CDR3 has 14 residues. With V trimmed by 3 bases and J by 4 bases, 4 bases remained unmatched. The CDR3 sequence: CASSPQGALTEAFF. The CDR3 bases are TGTGCCAGCTCACCGCAGGGGGCCCTCACTGAAGCTTTCTTT. The whole variable domain, filled in from reference TRBV18 and TRBJ1-1, reads NAGVMQNPRHLVRRRGQEARLRCSPMKGHSHVYWYRQLPEEGLKFMVYLQKENIIDESGMPKERFSAEFPKEGPSILRIQQVVRGDSAAYFCASSPQGALTEAFFGQGTRLTVV.

This clone was counted only a few times. This rearrangement joins TRBV6-6 to TRBJ1-1; D is possibly TRBD1 (5 bases). Between the trimmed V and J ends, which lost 4 bases and 1 base, there was a span of 7 bases. The germline V gene encodes CDR1 MNHNY and CDR2 SVGAGI (reference sequence). The CDR3 is 13 amino acids. CDR3 sequence reads: CASSSGQNTEAFF. DNA of the CDR3: TGTGCCAGCAGTTCCGGACAGAACACTGAAGCTTTCTTT.

The V call is TRBV10-3, the J call TRBJ1-1; possible D gene TRBD1, 5 bases. V dropped 6 bases and J dropped 5 bases, with 13 bases sitting between them. The germline V gene encodes CDR1 ENHRY and CDR2 SYGVKD. This CDR3 spans 13 amino acids. The CDR3 protein is CAIRHQGGTEAFF. CDR3 bases: TGTGCCATCAGGCATCAGGGTGGGACTGAAGCTTTCTTT.

The chain carries TRBV5-1 and TRBJ2-1; D might be TRBD2 (6 bases). The germline CDR1 and CDR2 sequences are SGHRS and YFSETQ. The CDR3 loop spans 14 amino acids. The V end lost 0 bases, the J end lost 7 bases, and 11 bases lay between the germline ends. CDR3 loop: CASSLVGGQNEQFF. In DNA, the CDR3 is TGCGCCAGCAGCTTGGTCGGAGGGCAGAATGAGCAGTTCTTC.

This sequence joins TRBV7-2 and TRBJ1-4; D ambiguous. V was pared by 7 bases and J by 3 bases, with 12 bases between. The germline gives CDR1 SGHTA, CDR2 FQGNSA. There are 14 residues in the CDR3. DNA for the CDR3: TGTGCCAGCAAATGGGCAGCCCCTAATGAAAAACTGTTTTTT. Translating gives CASKWAAPNEKLFF. The whole variable domain, filled in from reference TRBV7-2 and TRBJ1-4, reads GAGVSQSPSNKVTEKGKDVELRCDPISGHTALYWYRQSLGQGLEFLIYFQGNSAPDKSGLPSDRFSAERTGGSVSTLTIQRTQQEDSAVYLCASKWAAPNEKLFFGSGTQLSVL.

The chain carries TRBV2 and TRBJ2-1; the D is unclear. CDR3 length: 11 amino acids. V shed 3 bases and J shed 7 bases, with 4 bases lying between them. Germline CDR1 and CDR2: SNHLY and FYNNEI. CDR3 loop: CASSDYNEQFF. CDR3 DNA: TGTGCCAGCAGTGATTATAATGAGCAGTTCTTC.

The J gene is TRBJ1-2, the V gene TRBV7-8, with D possibly matching TRBD1 (6 bases). The CDR3 runs 12 residues. Germline CDR1 SGHVS, CDR2 FQNEAQ. Trimming left V 7 bases short and J 2 bases short, with 8 bases between. CDR3 nucleotides: TGTGCCAGCAACACAGGGAACTATGGCTACACCTTC. This codes for CASNTGNYGYTF.

This clone has just a few counts. The chain carries TRBV6-1 and TRBJ1-5; D may be TRBD1 (6 bases). This CDR3 contains 13 residues. Germline V gene data show CDR1 as MNHNS and CDR2 as SASEGT. Trimming took off 6 bases at V and 9 bases at J, with 15 bases between the two ends. The CDR3 nucleotides read TGTGCCAGCAGCTCGACTCAGGGGCGGCCCCAGCATTTT. It translates to CASSSTQGRPQHF.